This T cell receptor beta chain was profiled in a study of cytomegalovirus exposure and HLA in healthy donors. Study-level results: A missense variant in DCLRE1C was later tied to TCR beta V- and J-gene trimming. Rarity held for most TCR sequences, but there were some public TCRs that occurred in many donors.

To note about this clone: What it binds is unknown.

Vbeta (60) and Jbeta (13) primers were used in the PCR. Original handling: An analysis that came later counted 73 million or so unique TCR beta chains, some 11 million shared. Only in-frame clones appear in the TCRdb table, and some are missing; sequencing was by immunoSEQ multiplex PCR. V, J and clone size are taken as reported in that table, and D and trimming were inferred from the DNA itself. The sample contains fewer than 150,000 clones, approximately 84% of which appear only once. The V and J ends lost 3 bases and 1 base, in that order; junction bases with no gene match: 0. Germline V gives CDR1 MRHNA, CDR2 SNTAGT. The CDR3 runs 15 residues.

This rearrangement joins TRBV6-4 to TRBJ2-1, with 10 nucleotides matching TRBD2. This clonotype originated in a man over 45 in good health and CMV-seronegative. Material for sequencing was PBMCs. CDR3 in DNA: TGTGCCAGCAGTGAACTAGCGGGGTCCTACAATGAGCAGTTCTTC. Translation: CASSELAGSYNEQFF.